The 14 T cell receptor beta chains presented below share a single source sample, sequenced in a study of T cells in Graves' hyperthyroidism and ophthalmopathy. The TCR beta CDR3 regions underwent amplification using RNA transcripts as the source. The HTBI primer set was used in a first-round RT-PCR of the TCR CDR3. TCRdb recomputed calls from the multiplex PCR reads with MiXCR, one row per CDR3 protein. The sample carries tens of thousands of distinct CDR3 sequences, around half recorded once. Sequences were obtained from blood. The receptor source for this set is a woman aged 25 to 45 with Graves' ophthalmopathy.

The table lists this clonotype with many counts. The chain combines TRBV19 with TRBJ1-3, with TRBD1 matching 7 bases. V lost 6 bases to trimming and J lost 0 bases; unmatched junction nucleotides: 5. CDR1 is LNHDA and CDR2 is SQIVND in the germline V gene (reference sequence). The CDR3 extends over 15 amino acids. This CDR3 reads CASSTTGASGNTIYF. The CDR3 DNA reads TGTGCCAGTAGCACCACAGGGGCCTCTGGAAACACCATATATTTT.

The rearrangement links TRBV27 to TRBJ1-2; the D gene is possibly TRBD1 (6 bases). The CDR3 runs to 14 residues. Trimming took 3 bases from V and 0 from J, leaving 8 bases between them. The germline V gene encodes CDR1 MNHEY and CDR2 SMNVEV (reference sequence). In DNA, the CDR3 is TGTGCCAGCAGTTTTCAGGGGTCTAACTATGGCTACACCTTC. Its translation is CASSFQGSNYGYTF.

This clonotype came up many times. The rearrangement uses TRBV20-1 and TRBJ2-7; 7 nucleotides agree with TRBD2. V was pared by 4 bases and J by 2 bases, with 11 bases of the junction left unmatched. The CDR3 is 15 amino acids. Germline assignment: CDR1 DFQATT and CDR2 SNEGSKA (reference sequence). CDR3 region: CSATRPREGPYEQYF. The CDR3 bases are TGCAGTGCTACGCGCCCAAGGGAGGGCCCCTACGAGCAGTACTTC.

The chain is built from TRBV6-2 or TRBV6-3 and TRBJ1-5, with D possibly matching TRBD1 (6 bases). Trimming took 10 bases from V and 5 from J, leaving 12 bases between them. The CDR3 loop spans 12 amino acids. CDR1 MNHEY and CDR2 SVGEGT come from the germline V gene. CDR3 nucleotides: TGTGCCACATCCGGGGGCCATCAGCCCCAGCATTTT. Residues: CATSGGHQPQHF.

The V gene is TRBV11-2, the J gene TRBJ1-5; possible D gene TRBD1, 5 bases. The CDR3 loop spans 18 amino acids. Germline V gene data show CDR1 as SGHAT and CDR2 as FQNNGV. The ends were cut back, 4 bases at V and 1 base at J, with 20 bases in the middle. This chain's CDR3 is CASSSARTSGASNQPQHF. For the CDR3, the DNA is TGTGCCAGCAGCTCGGCCAGAACCTCTGGGGCCAGCAATCAGCCCCAGCATTTT.

This clonotype was observed many times. The gene calls are TRBV2 and TRBJ2-2, with 11 bases fitting TRBD1. V was pared by 8 bases and J by 4 bases, with 6 bases of the junction left unmatched. Germline V lookup: CDR1 SNHLY, CDR2 FYNNEI. This CDR3 is built from 15 residues. The CDR3 sequence is CASEDRGRVTGELFF. The CDR3 region has the DNA TGTGCCAGCGAGGACAGGGGGCGCGTCACCGGGGAGCTGTTTTTT.

CDR3 in amino acids: CAISGTGGKETQYF. The CDR3 DNA reads as TGTGCCATCAGCGGGACAGGGGGTAAAGAGACCCAGTACTTC. The V and J genes are TRBV10-3 and TRBJ2-5; 11 nucleotides match TRBD1. With 6 bases clipped from V and 3 bases from J, the junction kept 3 bases outside the gene matches. The CDR3 totals 14 residues. Germline CDR1 is ENHRY and CDR2 is SYGVKD.

This clonotype was counted at least ten times. The chain combines TRBV10-3 with TRBJ1-1; D is undetermined. CDR1 and CDR2 (germline): ENHRY, SYGVKD. V gave up 4 bases and J gave up 5 bases, with 17 bases separating them. The CDR3 is 15 residues long. This CDR3 is CAISGTLRSSTEAFF. In nucleotides, the CDR3 is TGTGCCATCAGTGGAACCCTAAGGTCTAGTACTGAAGCTTTCTTT.

Of note for this clonotype: This may be a read error, as it is one base from a much larger clone. This chain connects TRBV7-2 to TRBJ2-7; 8 nucleotides align to TRBD2. There are 15 residues in the CDR3. The V segment lost 5 bases and the J segment 6 bases; nucleotides outside the gene matches: 12. The germline V gene has CDR1 SGHTA and CDR2 FQGNSA. CDR3 amino acids: CASSQLTGGFGEQYF. CDR3 nucleotide sequence: TGTGCCAGCAGCCAATTAACGGGAGGGTTTGGCGAGCAGTACTTC. The variable domain in full, with the rest retrieved from reference TRBV7-2 and TRBJ2-7, is GAGVSQSPSNKVTEKGKDVELRCDPISGHTALYWYRQSLGQGLEFLIYFQGNSAPDKSGLPSDRFSAERTGGSVSTLTIQRTQQEDSAVYLCASSQLTGGFGEQYFGPGTRLTVT.

The chain joins TRBV7-3 to TRBJ2-7, with D perhaps assigned TRBD1 or TRBD2 (5 bases each). Germline V gene lookup returns CDR1 SGHTA and CDR2 FQGTGA. The CDR3 has 12 residues. V lost 5 bases to trimming and J lost 6 bases, with 11 bases between them. In nucleotides, the CDR3 is TGTGCCAGCAGCGAGGGTCAGGGCGAGCAGTACTTC. Its translation is CASSEGQGEQYF.

With respect to this clonotype: Compared with germline, one end of the junction differs, possibly owing to a read error. This chain connects TRBV10-2 to TRBJ2-3; no reliable D call. This CDR3 is built from 17 residues. Germline V gene sequence: CDR1 WSHSY, CDR2 SAAADI. The CDR3: CTSSGESVTARPDTQYF. CDR3 sequence (DNA): TGCACCAGCAGTGGCGAGTCGGTAACTGCTCGGCCAGATACGCAGTATTTT.

The rearrangement uses TRBV10-2 and TRBJ2-5; 7 bases are shared with TRBD2. Germline values: CDR1 WSHSY, CDR2 SAAADI. The CDR3 has 17 amino acids. J lost 5 bases, V lost 3 bases, and 15 bases had no gene match. The CDR3 region has the DNA TGCGCCAGCAGTGATTGGACTAGTATAGGTACCGGGGAGACCCAGTACTTC. This sequence encodes CASSDWTSIGTGETQYF.

In regard to this clonotype: The junction differs from germline at one of its ends, possibly a read error. The rearrangement uses TRBV6-5 and TRBJ2-1, with 7 bases fitting TRBD1. Germline assignment: CDR1 MNHEY and CDR2 SVGAGI. CDR3 length equals 15 residues. The CDR3 DNA sequence: TGTGCCAGCAGAATCGACAGGGCTTCCTACAATGAGCCGTTCTTC. Protein product: CASRIDRASYNEPFF.

The V and J genes are TRBV20-1 and TRBJ1-1; the match to TRBD1 covers 7 bases. CDR3 length: 14 amino acids. Looked up from germline, CDR1 is DFQATT and CDR2 is SNEGSKA (reference sequence). With V trimmed by 6 bases and J by 10 bases, 17 bases remained unmatched. The CDR3 DNA reads TGCAGTGCAGAATGGGGACAGAGTTGGGAGGGAGCTTTCTTT. This gives the protein CSAEWGQSWEGAFF.